What follows are 24 T cell receptor beta chains derived from one specimen sequenced in a study of beta chain features in type 1 diabetes. The study, taken as a whole, reports: Among patients with Type 1 diabetes, TCRB CDR3s were moderately but significantly shorter in every one of the four CD4+ subsets.

Antigens of these TCRs are unknown. What was sequenced were expressed TCRB transcripts, since all of the isolated RNA had been reverse transcribed. The method was immunoSEQ multiplex PCR; TCRdb's version includes in-frame clones alone and lacks a portion of them. The sample shows roughly 280,000 clones, approximately 25% of them seen only once. The sequencing input was naive CD4+ T cells from blood. These receptor sequences come from a woman in her 30s with type 1 diabetes.

The chain is built from TRBV28 and TRBJ1-1; D perhaps matches TRBD1 (5 bases). V dropped 7 bases and J dropped 4 bases, with 16 bases sitting between them. This CDR3 has 14 amino acids. Germline lookup yields CDR1 MDHEN and CDR2 SYDVKM. This chain's CDR3 is CASISGGLATEAFF. The CDR3 DNA sequence: TGTGCCAGCATCTCGGGGGGTTTGGCCACTGAAGCTTTCTTT.

The V call is TRBV7-2, the J call TRBJ2-1; TRBD1 matches at 8 bases. This CDR3 has 15 amino acids. Germline V gene data show CDR1 as SGHTA and CDR2 as FQGNSA. V trimming: 5 bases; J trimming: 3 bases; junction bases outside the gene matches: 6. The CDR3 DNA follows: TGTGCCAGCAGCCCAACAGGGGGTAGCTACAATGAGCAGTTCTTC. Its protein product is CASSPTGGSYNEQFF.

The chain recombines TRBV28 with TRBJ1-1, with 12 bases fitting TRBD1. The CDR3 extends over 13 amino acids. Trimming cost V 8 bases and J 5 bases; bases outside gene matches: 3. Germline assignment: CDR1 MDHEN and CDR2 SYDVKM. The CDR3 region has the DNA TGTGCCAGCGGGGACAGGGGGCAAACTGAAGCTTTCTTT. Residues: CASGDRGQTEAFF.

The chain has TRBV4-1 and TRBJ2-2, with TRBD2 matching over 7 bases. Germline CDR1 reads MGHRA; CDR2 reads YSYEKL. This CDR3 spans 17 amino acids. Germline trimming cut 1 base from V and 3 bases from J; bases unmatched to any gene: 8. The CDR3 region is CASSQVLGGLYTGELFF. The DNA of the CDR3 is TGCGCCAGCAGCCAAGTGTTGGGAGGGCTCTACACCGGGGAGCTGTTTTTT.

CDR3 loop: CASSQGRGTNTGELFF. The CDR3 nucleotides read TGTGCCAGCAGCCAGGGAAGGGGTACGAACACCGGGGAGCTGTTTTTT. The chain couples TRBV4-2 to TRBJ2-2, with TRBD1 as a possible D gene (5 bases). Germline V CDR1 and CDR2: LGHNA, YNFKEQ. The ends were cut back, 3 bases at V and 0 bases at J, with 11 bases in the middle. The CDR3 has 16 amino acids.

The gene calls are TRBV30 and TRBJ2-2; the D is unclear. V lost 0 bases and J 4 bases, leaving 12 bases between the germline ends. The length of the CDR3 is 15 residues. Germline CDR1 GTSNPN, CDR2 SVGIG (reference sequence). The DNA of the CDR3 is TGTGCCTGGAGTGTACTGGTTTACCGCACCGGGGAGCTGTTTTTT. Protein: CAWSVLVYRTGELFF.

The CDR3 is CASSLVGQEKLFF. The CDR3 DNA reads as TGCGCCAGCAGCTTGGTTGGACAGGAAAAACTGTTTTTT. This chain joins TRBV5-1 and TRBJ1-4; D may be TRBD1 (6 bases). The CDR3 spans 13 residues. Germline assignment: CDR1 SGHRS and CDR2 YFSETQ. The V gene lost 0 bases and the J gene lost 8 bases, with 8 bases spanning the gap.

V gene TRBV2 combines with J gene TRBJ2-1; 9 bases align to TRBD2. Germline loops: CDR1 SNHLY, CDR2 FYNNEI. J was trimmed by 0 bases and V by 9 bases; bases with no gene match: 9. CDR3 length: 16 residues. CDR3 in amino acids: CASTPISGSSYNEQFF. CDR3 nucleotide sequence: TGTGCCAGTACCCCGATTAGCGGGAGCTCCTACAATGAGCAGTTCTTC.

This clone was seen only a few times. The rearrangement joins TRBV5-1 to TRBJ1-2, with D tentatively TRBD1 (5 bases). Between the trimmed V and J ends, which lost 4 bases and 6 bases, there was a span of 16 bases. Germline CDR1 is SGHRS and CDR2 is YFSETQ. The CDR3 loop spans 14 amino acids. The CDR3 DNA follows: TGCGCCAGCAGCCAGAATTCAGGGATGGATGGCTACACCTTC. The encoded protein is CASSQNSGMDGYTF.

This clone has just a few counts. V gene TRBV30 combines with J gene TRBJ2-7; D is uncertain. In germline, CDR1 is GTSNPN, CDR2 SVGIG (reference sequence). The CDR3 length is 12 residues. V lost 0 bases to trimming and J lost 9 bases, with 12 bases between them. Here the CDR3 reads CAWSVPPGGQYF. The DNA for the CDR3 is TGTGCCTGGAGTGTACCCCCCGGCGGGCAGTACTTC. The full variable domain, with the rest looked up from reference TRBV30 and TRBJ2-7, is SQTIHQWPATLVQPVGSPLSLECTVEGTSNPNLYWYRQAAGRGLQLLFYSVGIGQISSEVPQNLSASRPQDRQFILSSKKLLLSDSGFYLCAWSVPPGGQYFGPGTRLTVT.

V gene TRBV4-1 combines with J gene TRBJ2-7, with D possibly TRBD2 on 5 matching bases. Germline CDR1 is MGHRA and CDR2 is YSYEKL. The CDR3 extends over 13 amino acids. Trimming shortened V by 1 base and J by 5 bases, and 9 bases separated the two germline ends. The CDR3 protein is CASSQAEGHEQYF. CDR3 bases: TGCGCCAGCAGCCAAGCCGAGGGCCACGAGCAGTACTTC.

This clone was seen more than once but under ten times. The chain recombines TRBV27 with TRBJ2-3; 7 nucleotides agree with TRBD1. Germline V gene sequence: CDR1 MNHEY, CDR2 SMNVEV (reference sequence). The CDR3 is 14 amino acids. J was trimmed by 6 bases and V by 2 bases; bases with no gene match: 5. Here the CDR3 reads CASSLRDRVDTQYF. The CDR3 coding sequence is TGTGCCAGCAGTTTACGTGACAGGGTTGATACGCAGTATTTT.

This clone was observed a handful of times. The chain joins TRBV9 to TRBJ2-5, with 8 bases identical to TRBD2. V lost 4 bases, J lost 4 bases, and 6 bases stayed unmatched. Germline values: CDR1 SGDLS, CDR2 YYNGEE. The CDR3 covers 14 residues. The CDR3 coding sequence is TGTGCCAGCAGCTCCCCGGGAGGGTTAGAGACCCAGTACTTC. It yields the protein CASSSPGGLETQYF.

V is TRBV29-1 and J is TRBJ2-2; 9 nucleotides agree with TRBD1. The germline V gene encodes CDR1 SQVTM and CDR2 ANQGSEA. The CDR3 has 13 amino acids. The J segment lost 7 bases and the V segment lost 5 bases, leaving 5 bases of the junction unmatched. CDR3 region: CSVRTGAGGELFF. As DNA, the CDR3 is TGCAGCGTTCGGACAGGGGCGGGCGGGGAGCTGTTTTTT.

This clone occurred a few times. The V and J genes are TRBV18 and TRBJ2-7; D remains ambiguous. Trimming removed 6 bases from V and 2 bases from J, with 17 bases in between. Germline assignment: CDR1 KGHSH and CDR2 LQKENI. CDR3 size: 15 residues. The CDR3 DNA follows: TGTGCCAGCTCGCCGGTGAGCGACTTACCCTACGAGCAGTACTTC. This codes for CASSPVSDLPYEQYF.

In this sample, this clone turned up a few times. The chain employs TRBV9 and TRBJ2-1; perhaps TRBD2 as D (5 bases). Trimming shortened V by 1 base and J by 0 bases, and 14 bases separated the two germline ends. The CDR3 has 17 residues. Per the germline V gene, CDR1 is SGDLS and CDR2 is YYNGEE. The CDR3 protein is CASSVSGYGRSYNEQFF. The CDR3 DNA follows: TGTGCCAGCAGCGTAAGCGGTTATGGACGCTCCTACAATGAGCAGTTCTTC.

J is TRBJ2-5 and V is TRBV5-4, with a possible D match to TRBD2 (6 bases). V dropped 4 bases and J dropped 5 bases, with 18 bases sitting between them. Germline V gives CDR1 SGHNT, CDR2 YYREEE (reference sequence). The CDR3 has 15 amino acids. The CDR3 bases are TGTGCCAGCAGCCAACGGGGTGGAGGGGCCGAGACCCAGTACTTC. Protein product: CASSQRGGGAETQYF.

The chain links TRBV29-1 to TRBJ2-3; TRBD1 matches at 10 bases. Germline CDR1 SQVTM, CDR2 ANQGSEA. V lost 8 bases, J lost 0 bases, and 11 bases stayed unmatched. The CDR3 extends over 16 amino acids. DNA of the CDR3: TGCAGCATCGCCGGGGACAGGGGTCCTAGCACAGATACGCAGTATTTT. This translates into CSIAGDRGPSTDTQYF.

This clone was counted between two and nine times. The J gene is TRBJ2-7, the V gene TRBV29-1; 9 positions match TRBD1. Germline trimming cut 6 bases from V and 2 bases from J; bases unmatched to any gene: 8. From germline, CDR1 is SQVTM and CDR2 ANQGSEA. This CDR3 has 14 residues. The CDR3 sequence: CSVAGTGPPYEQYF. Here the CDR3 DNA reads TGCAGCGTCGCCGGGACAGGGCCTCCCTACGAGCAGTACTTC.

The CDR3 region has the DNA TGTGCCAGTAGACGATCGGGACTAGCGGGAATAGAGACCCAGTACTTC. Its translation: CASRRSGLAGIETQYF. The gene calls are TRBV25-1 and TRBJ2-5; 13 bases match TRBD2. The germline V gene encodes CDR1 MGHDK and CDR2 SYGVNS. The junction had 11 bases not matched to a gene; V was cut back by 9 bases and J by 4 bases. The CDR3 loop spans 16 amino acids. Drawing the rest from reference TRBV25-1 and TRBJ2-5, the complete variable domain is EADIYQTPRYLVIGTGKKITLECSQTMGHDKMYWYQQDPGMELHLIHYSYGVNSTEKGDLSSESTVSRIRTEHFPLTLESARPSHTSQYLCASRRSGLAGIETQYFGPGTRLLVL.

This clone was picked up a small number of times. The genes are TRBV21-1 and TRBJ2-5; the D call in the table, TRBD2, was not verified against the DNA. TRBV21-1 is classified as a pseudogene. The CDR3 length is 15 residues. In nucleotides, the CDR3 is TGTGCCAGCATCCCCTTCGCGGGCCAAGGGGAGACCCAGTACTTC. Its protein is CASIPFAGQGETQYF.

The J gene is TRBJ2-2, the V gene TRBV29-1; 10 bases agree with TRBD2. The CDR3 consists of 13 residues. Germline V CDR1 and CDR2: SQVTM, ANQGSEA. Trimming cost V 8 bases and J 7 bases; bases outside gene matches: 7. CDR3 DNA sequence: TGCAGCACCACTAGCGGGATTGTCGGGGAGCTGTTTTTT. It is translated as CSTTSGIVGELFF.

This clone was counted only a few times. This rearrangement joins TRBV28 to TRBJ2-1; 7 bases align to TRBD2. Germline V gene sequence: CDR1 MDHEN, CDR2 SYDVKM. The CDR3 loop spans 13 amino acids. V gave up 3 bases and J gave up 7 bases; unmatched junction bases: 3. The CDR3, as DNA: TGTGCCAGCAGTTTCCTAGCGGAGAATGAGCAGTTCTTC. Protein product: CASSFLAENEQFF.

This clone came up a few times. The chain uses TRBV7-9 and TRBJ1-5; 7 bases agree with TRBD1. Germline V gene sequence: CDR1 SEHNR, CDR2 FQNEAQ (reference sequence). This CDR3 spans 17 amino acids. Germline trimming cut 4 bases from V and 3 bases from J; bases unmatched to any gene: 12. The CDR3 reads CASSYLGQTVLNQPQHF. In DNA, the CDR3 is TGTGCCAGCAGCTACTTGGGACAGACTGTCCTCAATCAGCCCCAGCATTTT.